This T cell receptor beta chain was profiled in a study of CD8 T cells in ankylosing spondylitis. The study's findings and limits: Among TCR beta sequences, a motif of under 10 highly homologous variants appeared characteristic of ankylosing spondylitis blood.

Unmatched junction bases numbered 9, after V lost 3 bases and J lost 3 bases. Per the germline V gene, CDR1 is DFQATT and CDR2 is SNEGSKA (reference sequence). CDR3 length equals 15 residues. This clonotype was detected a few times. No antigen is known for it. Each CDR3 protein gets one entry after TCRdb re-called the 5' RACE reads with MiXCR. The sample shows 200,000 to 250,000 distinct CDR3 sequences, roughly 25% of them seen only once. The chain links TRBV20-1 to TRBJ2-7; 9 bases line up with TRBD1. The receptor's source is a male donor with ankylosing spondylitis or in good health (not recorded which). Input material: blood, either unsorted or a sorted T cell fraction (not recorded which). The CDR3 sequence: CSASRWRQGDYEQYF. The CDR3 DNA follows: TGCAGTGCTAGCAGGTGGCGACAGGGGGACTACGAGCAGTACTTC.